This T cell receptor (beta chain) comes out of a study of neoadjuvant anti-PD-1 for oral cavity cancer (dated by TCRdb to about 2021). Turning to the overall study: Before undergoing curative-intent surgical resection, most patients got three to four biweekly nivolumab doses at 3 mg/kg. Patients without progression received a fourth nivolumab dose around day 43 and underwent definitive surgical resection on days 50-56. A 33% response rate was observed in the parent correlative cohort, in which about 12 patients were included. Patients with complete response, partial response or stable disease by RECIST 1.1 were defined as responders, whereas patients with progression were defined as non-responders.

Of note for this clone: Its antigen target is currently unknown. Base qualities are missing; no much larger clone stands one base away.

The intended sense of this specimen's time point label: before neoadjuvant nivolumab. None of the patients had received prior systemic or radiation treatment, and all were newly diagnosed with stage II-IVA oral cavity squamous cell carcinoma. The cohort was composed of patients with HPV-negative, locally advanced oral cavity squamous cell carcinoma. Peripheral blood mononuclear cells were analyzed directly and were not maintained or expanded in culture. The samples were drawn from a longitudinal correlative study tied to a single-arm phase II trial testing neoadjuvant nivolumab in oral cavity squamous cell carcinoma. Genomic DNA-based TCRbeta sequencing was performed on subject-matched pre- and post-treatment PBMCs and tumors from three responders and three non-responders. Peripheral blood mononuclear cells were collected once before nivolumab treatment and again after treatment, at the time of surgery. The Maxwell RSC DNA from Cells kit was used to isolate genomic DNA from PBMCs.

V was cut back by 3 bases and J by 7 bases, leaving a gap of 10 bases between them. The germline V gene (reference sequence) gives CDR1 as MNHEY and CDR2 as SMNVEV. The CDR3 goes from the cysteine to the phenylalanine over 12 residues. Just CDR3 DNA is preserved here, 36 bases in frame from base 1. For deep sequencing of PBMC libraries, mostly around 520 ng of input genomic DNA was used, and six replicates were run per sample. The immunoSEQ hsTCRbeta kit was used to prepare TCRbeta libraries, following the manufacturer's instructions. The finished libraries were brought together in one pool at 2.5 to 3.5 nM, which was then read using an Illumina NovaSeq 6000 S4 flow cell. Processing in the source paper ran as follows. The immunoSEQ Analyzer handled quality control and preprocessing of the raw data. The analysis was limited to productive rearrangements, and each clonotype was defined by a unique CDR3 amino acid sequence. Using the R package tcR, the researchers computed the Gini-Simpson index as their estimate of repertoire clonality. Student's t test was used to compare Gini indices, while Pearson correlation assessed associations with tumor size change. The table comes from immuneACCESS by way of TCRdb, which keeps in-frame sequences with V and J called. Part of the clones is missing from these tables; in studies checked, under half for an unresolved V gene and the rest for unknown reasons. The DNA gave D and trimming, while V, J and clone size come from that table. This sample is represented by 30,000 to 40,000 clones; approximately 87% of them were singletons. Of the sample, 3% to 4% is held by the ten largest clones.

The paper as a whole reports these results and caveats: After neoadjuvant nivolumab, significantly higher T cell clonality (Gini index) was found within PBMCs in non-responders than in responders. Higher pretreatment blood Treg/Th17 ratios correlated with both higher pretreatment blood TCRbeta clonality and lower post-treatment tumor TCRbeta clonality. The TCR analyses had only three patients in each response group, and the authors called for validation in larger cohorts.

The sequenced sample was PBMCs, obtained before nivolumab (anti-PD-1) treatment. The chain employs TRBV27 and TRBJ2-7, and perhaps TRBD1 as D gene, on 6 matching bases. This receptor was taken from a person aged 40 to 85 with oral cavity squamous cell carcinoma. The CDR3 region reads CASSFWGREQYF. The bases are TGTGCCAGCAGTTTCTGGGGGCGGGAGCAGTACTTC.